This paragraph reports one T cell receptor (beta chain). Its antigen is currently unknown. This entry is derived from a study of T cell responses to AZD1222 COVID-19 vaccine. The CDR3 totals 11 residues. Per the germline V gene, CDR1 is LNHDA and CDR2 is SQIVND (reference sequence). Study-level points and caveats: Spike was spanned by vaccine-associated CD4 TCRs, with dominance at 160-218 and 743-854. Vaccination with two AZD1222 doses was followed by a rise in Spike-specific TCR breadth and depth. The reported proportion of spike-specific TCRs targeting unmutated variant regions was nearly half.

Profiling relied on immunoSEQ multiplex PCR, and the TCRdb table lists in-frame clones only, not all of them. The sample has 200,000 or so clones, 80% to 90% seen once. The TCR was taken from an adult in good health. The source material was peripheral blood, sampled on day 0 of MenACWY control vaccination. The chain joins TRBV19 to TRBJ1-4; D remains unclear. The J call may be incorrect, as the DNA end agrees better with TRBJ2-2. For the CDR3, the DNA is TGTGCCAGTAGTATGGGAAGGGAGCTGTTTTTT. This codes for CASSMGRELFF.